Only one count was recorded for the clone carrying this TCR beta chain. At one end the junction does not follow the germline gene, possibly because of a read error. The data belong to a study of blood T cells in healthy people across ages. Using a J-beta primer mix together with a sample-barcoded 5' primer, a second PCR was run for roughly 7 to 11 cycles. Each CDR3 protein gets one entry after TCRdb re-called the 5' RACE reads with MiXCR. The sample yields hundreds of thousands of distinct CDR3 sequences, nearly 60% seen once. The CDR3 contains 12 residues. The V gene's germline CDR1 is SGHTA and CDR2 FQGNSA.

The sample comprised blood. This receptor was taken from a young man in good health. The V call is TRBV7-2, the J call TRBJ2-7; D gene uncertain. The DNA of the CDR3 is TGTGCCAGCAGCTTCTTATCCTACGTGCAGTACTTC. It codes for CASSFLSYVQYF. The full variable domain, with the rest looked up from reference TRBV7-2 and TRBJ2-7, is GAGVSQSPSNKVTEKGKDVELRCDPISGHTALYWYRQSLGQGLEFLIYFQGNSAPDKSGLPSDRFSAERTGGSVSTLTIQRTQQEDSAVYLCASSFLSYVQYFGPGTRLTVT.